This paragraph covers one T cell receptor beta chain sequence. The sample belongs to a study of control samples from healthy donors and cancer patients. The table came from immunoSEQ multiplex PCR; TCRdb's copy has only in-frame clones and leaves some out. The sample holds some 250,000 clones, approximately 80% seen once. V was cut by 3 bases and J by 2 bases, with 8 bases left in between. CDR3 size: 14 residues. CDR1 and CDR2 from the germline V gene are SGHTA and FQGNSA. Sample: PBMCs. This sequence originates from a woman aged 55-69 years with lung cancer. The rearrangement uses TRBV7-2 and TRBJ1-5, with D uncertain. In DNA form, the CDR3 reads TGTGCCAGCAGCTTTCGAAACGGCAATCAGCCCCAGCATTTT. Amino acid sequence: CASSFRNGNQPQHF.